This T cell receptor (beta chain) was retrieved from a study of radiotherapy plus CTLA-4 blockade in lung cancer. Study-level information: Objective responses arose in 15% to 20% of patients, and approximately 28% experienced disease control.

Germline V CDR1 and CDR2: MDHEN, SYDVKM. The trim removed 5 bases at V and 5 bases at J, leaving 7 bases unmatched. This CDR3 region has 16 residues. Points on this clone: Antigen unknown.

The study gave focal radiation plus ipilimumab CTLA-4 blockade to patients with chemo-refractory metastatic non-small-cell lung cancer. General study results and limits: Per reports, early blood T cell clone dynamics, plus interferon-beta, forecast response most strongly. Clones derived from tumor TCRs expanded in blood after radiotherapy plus ipilimumab.

Sequencing was performed with immunoSEQ multiplex PCR; in TCRdb, only in-frame clones are kept and a portion is missing. The sample lists roughly 90,000 clones; around 79% were seen once. The clonotype originates from a human donor with non-small cell lung cancer who had a partial response to radiotherapy plus ipilimumab. Some clones in this sample may be carry-over from other donors' samples. The chain combines TRBV28 with TRBJ2-2, with 11 bases lining up with TRBD2. The sequencing here drew on peripheral blood, taken from a patient treated with radiotherapy plus ipilimumab. The CDR3 bases are TGTGCCAGCAGTCGACCCGGGACTAGCGGTACCGGGGAGCTGTTTTTT. This gives the protein CASSRPGTSGTGELFF.